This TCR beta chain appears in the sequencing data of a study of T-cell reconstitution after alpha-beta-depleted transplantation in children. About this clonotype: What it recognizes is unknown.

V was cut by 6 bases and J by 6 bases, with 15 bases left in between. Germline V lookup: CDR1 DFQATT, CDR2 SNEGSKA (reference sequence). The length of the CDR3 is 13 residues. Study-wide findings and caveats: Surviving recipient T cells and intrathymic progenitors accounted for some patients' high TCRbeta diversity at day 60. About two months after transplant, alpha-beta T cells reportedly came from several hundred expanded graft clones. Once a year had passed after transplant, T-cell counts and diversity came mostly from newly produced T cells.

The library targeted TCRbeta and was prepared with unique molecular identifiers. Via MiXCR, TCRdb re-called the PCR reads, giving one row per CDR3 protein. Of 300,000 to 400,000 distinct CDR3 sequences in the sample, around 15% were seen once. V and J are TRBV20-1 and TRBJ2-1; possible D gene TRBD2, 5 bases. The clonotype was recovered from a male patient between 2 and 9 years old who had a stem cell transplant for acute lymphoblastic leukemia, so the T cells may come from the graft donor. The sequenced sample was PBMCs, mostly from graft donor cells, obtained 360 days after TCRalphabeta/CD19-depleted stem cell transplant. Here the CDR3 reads CSARALNFNEQFF. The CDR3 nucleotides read TGCAGTGCGCGGGCCCTAAACTTCAATGAGCAGTTCTTC.